This is a list of T cell receptor beta chains from one sample in a study of blood T cell repertoires in COVID-19. TCRdb keeps only in-frame clones here, not all; method: immunoSEQ multiplex PCR. The repertoire holds 90,000 to 150,000 clones, with 70% to 80% as singletons. The sample comprised peripheral blood. These receptors originate from a human donor in a cohort sampled during active COVID-19. CDR3s include the opening cysteine and the closing phenylalanine or tryptophan. D genes are given only for firm matches. Size tells how often a clone was seen (once, few, many) or the class of an expanded clone, and some rows leave it out.

V: TRBV27; J: TRBJ1-2; D: TRBD1; size: -; CDR3: CASSSYGTGGTSRGYTF; DNA: TGTGCCAGCAGTTCCTACGGGACAGGGGGCACTTCGCGTGGCTACACCTTC
V: TRBV7-6; J: TRBJ2-7; D: TRBD2; size: once; CDR3: CASSLEGGSSYEQYF; DNA: TGTGCCAGCAGCTTAGAGGGCGGGAGCTCCTACGAGCAGTACTTC
V: TRBV23-1; J: TRBJ1-2; D: -; size: -; CDR3: CASSPLGGGFLYGYTF; DNA: TGCGCCAGCAGTCCCCTTGGCGGGGGATTCCTTTATGGCTACACCTTC
V: TRBV4-1; J: TRBJ2-5; D: TRBD2; size: once; CDR3: CASSQDPGTSSGETQYF; DNA: TGCGCCAGCAGCCAAGATCCCGGGACTAGTTCTGGAGAGACCCAGTACTTC
V: TRBV6-5; J: TRBJ2-1; D: TRBD1; size: -; CDR3: CASSWGQGGHNEQFF; DNA: TGTGCCAGCAGTTGGGGACAGGGGGGGCACAATGAGCAGTTCTTC
V: TRBV19; J: TRBJ2-5; D: TRBD2; size: once; CDR3: CASSRLAGLQETQYF; DNA: TGTGCCAGTAGTAGACTAGCGGGATTGCAAGAGACCCAGTACTTC
V: TRBV7-7; J: TRBJ2-5; D: -; size: -; CDR3: CASSFEAQETQYF; DNA: TGTGCTAGCAGCTTCGAGGCGCAAGAGACCCAGTACTTC
V: TRBV25-1; J: TRBJ1-2; D: -; size: few; CDR3: CASSEWEAITTYGYTF; DNA: TGTGCCAGCAGTGAATGGGAGGCGATCACCACTTATGGCTACACCTTC
V: TRBV14; J: TRBJ2-7; D: TRBD1; size: -; CDR3: CASSHTTGNSYEQYF; DNA: TGTGCCAGCAGCCACACGACAGGGAACTCCTACGAGCAGTACTTC
V: TRBV2; J: TRBJ2-7; D: -; size: -; CDR3: CASSGLADSYEQYF; DNA: TGTGCCAGCAGTGGGCTAGCCGACTCCTACGAGCAGTACTTC
V: TRBV5-6; J: TRBJ2-1; D: TRBD1; size: -; CDR3: CASSYGTGVNEQFF; DNA: TGTGCCAGCAGCTATGGGACAGGGGTCAATGAGCAGTTCTTC
V: TRBV6-6; J: TRBJ2-7; D: -; size: -; CDR3: CASSSARGRESYEQYF; DNA: TGTGCCAGCAGTTCCGCCAGGGGCAGGGAATCCTACGAGCAGTACTTC
V: TRBV5-1; J: TRBJ1-1; D: TRBD1; size: few; CDR3: CASSLGTGALGNTEAFF; DNA: TGCGCCAGCAGCTTGGGGACAGGGGCCCTCGGGAACACTGAAGCTTTCTTT
V: TRBV10-3; J: TRBJ1-1; D: -; size: -; CDR3: CAISGSTESEAFF; DNA: TGTGCCATCAGTGGTTCGACTGAATCTGAAGCTTTCTTT
V: TRBV20-1; J: TRBJ2-7; D: TRBD2; size: -; CDR3: CSASLAGGPLKNEQYF; DNA: TGCAGTGCTAGTTTGGCGGGAGGGCCGCTTAAGAACGAGCAGTACTTC
V: TRBV5-1; J: TRBJ2-7; D: TRBD1; size: -; CDR3: CASSLTGVAEQYF; DNA: TGCGCCAGCAGCTTGACAGGGGTGGCCGAGCAGTACTTC
V: TRBV4-1; J: TRBJ2-5; D: -; size: -; CDR3: CASSVSLRETQYF; DNA: TGCGCCAGCAGCGTGTCCCTCAGGGAGACCCAGTACTTC
V: TRBV29-1; J: TRBJ1-1; D: -; size: once; CDR3: CSVEGDNMNTEAFF; DNA: TGCAGCGTTGAAGGGGACAACATGAACACTGAAGCTTTCTTT
V: TRBV5-1; J: TRBJ1-1; D: -; size: -; CDR3: CASSLLGDTEAFF; DNA: TGCGCCAGCAGCTTGCTCGGAGACACTGAAGCTTTCTTT
V: TRBV7-9; J: TRBJ2-1; D: -; size: -; CDR3: CASSRTGNNEQFF; DNA: TGTGCCAGCAGCCGAACAGGGAACAATGAGCAGTTCTTC
V: TRBV5-5; J: TRBJ2-7; D: -; size: -; CDR3: CASSPTRIHEQYF; DNA: TGTGCCAGCAGCCCAACACGAATCCACGAGCAGTACTTC
V: TRBV19; J: TRBJ1-5; D: -; size: -; CDR3: CASDDSYSNQPQHF; DNA: TGTGCCAGTGATGACAGTTATAGCAATCAGCCCCAGCATTTT
V: TRBV5-1; J: TRBJ1-6; D: -; size: -; CDR3: CASSPTQGENSPLHF; DNA: TGCGCCAGCAGCCCCACACAGGGCGAGAATTCACCCCTCCACTTT
V: TRBV27; J: TRBJ2-7; D: -; size: -; CDR3: CASSLGQGVFEQYF; DNA: TGTGCCAGCAGTTTAGGCCAGGGTGTGTTCGAGCAGTACTTC
V: TRBV6-5; J: TRBJ1-5; D: -; size: -; CDR3: CASSYVEGLSNQPQHF; DNA: TGTGCCAGCAGTTACGTGGAGGGATTGAGCAATCAGCCCCAGCATTTT
V: TRBV5-1; J: TRBJ1-6; D: -; size: few; CDR3: CASQTVDGNSPLHF; DNA: TGCGCCAGCCAAACTGTAGACGGGAATTCACCCCTCCACTTT
V: TRBV30; J: TRBJ1-6; D: TRBD1; size: -; CDR3: CAWRYGTGRNSPLHF; DNA: TGTGCCTGGAGATATGGGACAGGGCGGAATTCACCCCTCCACTTT
V: TRBV6-5; J: TRBJ2-7; D: -; size: -; CDR3: CASAQDFPYEQYF; DNA: TGTGCCAGCGCCCAGGACTTCCCCTACGAGCAGTACTTC
V: TRBV28; J: TRBJ2-7; D: TRBD2; size: -; CDR3: CASSSNAGTSVAYEQYF; DNA: TGTGCCAGCAGTTCCAACGCAGGGACTAGCGTAGCCTACGAGCAGTACTTC
V: TRBV11-2; J: TRBJ1-2; D: -; size: many; CDR3: CASSFSYGGYTF; DNA: TGTGCCAGCAGCTTTTCTTACGGTGGCTACACCTTC
V: TRBV6-5; J: TRBJ2-7; D: TRBD1; size: -; CDR3: CASKGDRSPYEQYF; DNA: TGTGCCAGCAAAGGGGACAGGTCTCCCTACGAGCAGTACTTC
V: TRBV30; J: TRBJ2-5; D: TRBD1; size: -; CDR3: CAWTGGETQYF; DNA: TGTGCCTGGACAGGGGGAGAGACCCAGTACTTC
V: TRBV27; J: TRBJ2-7; D: -; size: -; CDR3: CASSFGPGGYEQYF; DNA: TGTGCCAGCAGTTTCGGCCCCGGGGGTTACGAGCAGTACTTC
V: TRBV4-1; J: TRBJ1-6; D: -; size: -; CDR3: CASSQDGGFSSYNSPLHF; DNA: TGCGCCAGCAGCCAAGATGGAGGTTTCAGCTCCTATAATTCACCCCTCCACTTT
V: TRBV4-1; J: TRBJ2-7; D: TRBD1; size: -; CDR3: CASSQDRGLSYEQYF; DNA: TGCGCCAGCAGCCAAGACAGGGGGCTTTCTTACGAGCAGTACTTC
V: TRBV2; J: TRBJ2-5; D: TRBD1; size: -; CDR3: CASSGQGWGTQYF; DNA: TGTGCCAGCAGTGGACAGGGGTGGGGGACCCAGTACTTC
V: TRBV4-1; J: TRBJ1-1; D: -; size: -; CDR3: CASSQVGHTEAFF; DNA: TGCGCCAGCAGCCAGGTGGGGCACACTGAAGCTTTCTTT
V: TRBV27; J: TRBJ1-6; D: TRBD1; size: -; CDR3: CASSFGTERSPLHF; DNA: TGTGCCAGCAGTTTCGGGACAGAAAGATCACCCCTCCACTTT
V: TRBV29-1; J: TRBJ2-1; D: TRBD2; size: -; CDR3: CSVVASGSSPEVAIQFF; DNA: TGCAGCGTTGTGGCTAGCGGGAGTTCGCCGGAAGTGGCTATTCAGTTCTTC
V: TRBV6-5; J: TRBJ2-7; D: -; size: few; CDR3: CASSPPSYEQYF; DNA: TGTGCCAGCAGTCCCCCTTCCTACGAGCAGTACTTC
V: TRBV19; J: TRBJ1-2; D: -; size: -; CDR3: CASSPGLRGYTF; DNA: TGTGCCAGTAGTCCGGGACTCCGTGGCTACACCTTC
V: TRBV2; J: TRBJ2-7; D: TRBD1; size: -; CDR3: CASTQDRVSYEQYF; DNA: TGTGCCAGCACTCAAGACAGGGTCTCCTACGAGCAGTACTTC
V: TRBV28; J: TRBJ2-7; D: TRBD2; size: once; CDR3: CASSNSGRVWYEQYF; DNA: TGTGCCAGCAGTAATAGCGGGAGGGTGTGGTACGAGCAGTACTTC
V: TRBV4-1; J: TRBJ2-5; D: TRBD2; size: -; CDR3: CASSQETSGRGETQYF; DNA: TGCGCCAGCAGCCAAGAGACTAGCGGGAGAGGGGAGACCCAGTACTTC
V: TRBV28; J: TRBJ2-7; D: TRBD2; size: -; CDR3: CASSLGGEGPYEQYF; DNA: TGTGCCAGCAGTTTAGGGGGGGAGGGCCCCTACGAGCAGTACTTC
V: TRBV27; J: TRBJ2-5; D: -; size: -; CDR3: CASSLSTTEETQYF; DNA: TGTGCCAGCAGTTTAAGTACTACCGAAGAGACCCAGTACTTC
V: TRBV28; J: TRBJ2-7; D: TRBD2; size: few; CDR3: CASSPTSGPYEQYF; DNA: TGTGCCAGCAGTCCGACTAGCGGTCCCTACGAGCAGTACTTC
V: TRBV2; J: TRBJ2-7; D: TRBD2; size: -; CDR3: CASSAGLAGGYEQYF; DNA: TGTGCCAGCAGTGCAGGACTAGCGGGGGGCTACGAGCAGTACTTC
V: TRBV30; J: TRBJ2-2; D: -; size: few; CDR3: CAWRPGSAGELFF; DNA: TGTGCCTGGAGGCCAGGGTCAGCCGGGGAGCTGTTTTTT
V: TRBV4-2; J: TRBJ2-7; D: TRBD1; size: -; CDR3: CASSAGQGEYEQYF; DNA: TGTGCCAGCAGCGCCGGACAGGGGGAATACGAGCAGTACTTC
V: TRBV4-1; J: TRBJ1-4; D: -; size: -; CDR3: CASSPDTTNEKLFF; DNA: TGCGCCAGCAGCCCGGACACAACTAATGAAAAACTGTTTTTT
V: TRBV4-1; J: TRBJ2-7; D: TRBD1; size: few; CDR3: CASSQSPQGIYEQYF; DNA: TGCGCCAGCAGCCAATCGCCACAGGGGATCTACGAGCAGTACTTC
V: TRBV6-5; J: TRBJ2-7; D: TRBD1; size: -; CDR3: CASTGTGTSYEQYF; DNA: TGTGCCAGCACCGGGACAGGGACTTCATACGAGCAGTACTTC
V: TRBV29-1; J: TRBJ2-1; D: TRBD1; size: -; CDR3: CSVDSKDRGNEQFF; DNA: TGCAGCGTTGATAGCAAGGACAGGGGGAATGAGCAGTTCTTC